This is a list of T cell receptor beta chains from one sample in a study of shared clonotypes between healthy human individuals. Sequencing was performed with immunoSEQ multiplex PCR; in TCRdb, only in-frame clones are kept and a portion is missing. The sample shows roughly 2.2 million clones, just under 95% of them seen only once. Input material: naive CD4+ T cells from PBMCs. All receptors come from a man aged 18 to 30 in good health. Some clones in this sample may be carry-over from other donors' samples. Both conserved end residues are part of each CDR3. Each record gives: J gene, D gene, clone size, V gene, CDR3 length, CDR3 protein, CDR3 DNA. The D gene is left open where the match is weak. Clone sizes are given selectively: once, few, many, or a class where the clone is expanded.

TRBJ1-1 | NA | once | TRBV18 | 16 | CASSPILAPAHTEAFF | TGTGCCAGCTCACCGATTTTGGCGCCCGCACACACTGAAGCTTTCTTT
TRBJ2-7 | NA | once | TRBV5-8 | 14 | CASSTTDDSYEQYF | TGTGCCAGCAGCACGACGGACGACTCCTACGAGCAGTACTTC
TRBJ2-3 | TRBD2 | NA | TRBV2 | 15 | CASSGGRASTDTQYF | TGTGCCAGCAGTGGAGGGAGGGCTAGCACAGATACGCAGTATTTT
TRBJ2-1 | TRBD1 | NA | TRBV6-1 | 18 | CASSDIFSTGTGGGEQFF | TGTGCCAGCAGTGATATTTTCTCAACCGGGACAGGGGGAGGTGAGCAGTTCTTC
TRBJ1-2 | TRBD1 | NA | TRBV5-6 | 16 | CASSLAFRTGEYGYTF | TGTGCCAGCAGCTTGGCCTTTAGGACAGGGGAGTATGGCTACACCTTC
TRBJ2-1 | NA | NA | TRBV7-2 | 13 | CASSFAGLVEQFF | TGTGCCAGCAGCTTCGCCGGACTGGTTGAGCAGTTCTTC
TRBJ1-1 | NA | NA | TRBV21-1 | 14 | CASSNEALEAEAFF | TGTGCCAGCAGCAACGAAGCCTTGGAGGCTGAAGCTTTCTTT
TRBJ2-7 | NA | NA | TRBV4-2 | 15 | CASSQDSLRAYEQYF | TGTGCCAGCAGCCAAGATTCCCTTAGGGCATACGAGCAGTACTTC
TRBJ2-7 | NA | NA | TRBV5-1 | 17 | CASSLAPTGVISYEQYF | TGCGCCAGCAGCTTGGCCCCTACTGGGGTTATATCCTACGAGCAGTACTTC
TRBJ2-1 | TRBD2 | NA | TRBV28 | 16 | CASSLTSGSPYNEQFF | TGTGCCAGCAGTTTGACTAGCGGGAGCCCCTACAATGAGCAGTTCTTC
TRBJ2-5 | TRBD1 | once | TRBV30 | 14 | CAWNLDRGLVAQYF | TGTGCCTGGAATTTGGACAGGGGGCTAGTCGCCCAGTACTTC
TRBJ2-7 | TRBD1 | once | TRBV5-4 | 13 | CASSRDRVKEQYF | TGTGCCAGCAGCCGGGACAGGGTGAAAGAGCAGTACTTC
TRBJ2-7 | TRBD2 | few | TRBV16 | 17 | CASSRTRTSGSSYEQYF | TGTGCCAGCAGCCGAACCCGGACTAGCGGGAGCTCCTACGAGCAGTACTTC
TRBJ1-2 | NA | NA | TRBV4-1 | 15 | CASSQDSSTGRGYTF | TGCGCCAGCAGCCAAGATTCGTCGACAGGACGTGGCTACACCTTC
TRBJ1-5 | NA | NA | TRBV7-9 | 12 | CASSYDDQPQHF | TGTGCCAGCAGCTATGACGATCAGCCCCAGCATTTT
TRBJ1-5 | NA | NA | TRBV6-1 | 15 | CASGGSKGKNQPQHF | TGTGCCAGCGGGGGGTCGAAGGGGAAAAATCAGCCCCAGCATTTT
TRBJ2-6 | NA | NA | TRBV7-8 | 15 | CASSYGSGGGNVLTF | TGTGCCAGCAGCTATGGATCAGGGGGAGGCAACGTCCTGACTTTC
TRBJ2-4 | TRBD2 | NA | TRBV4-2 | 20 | CASSRVTGTSGRYAKNIQYF | TGTGCCAGCAGCCGGGTCACGGGGACTAGCGGGAGGTATGCCAAAAACATTCAGTACTTC
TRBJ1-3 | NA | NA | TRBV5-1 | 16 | CASSLAPQGSGNTIYF | TGCGCCAGCAGCTTGGCTCCCCAGGGCTCTGGAAACACCATATATTTT
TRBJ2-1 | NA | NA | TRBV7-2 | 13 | CASSQVGWNEQFF | TGTGCCAGCAGCCAGGTGGGGTGGAATGAGCAGTTCTTC
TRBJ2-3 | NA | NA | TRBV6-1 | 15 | CASSAGRQDTNTQYF | TGTGCCAGCAGTGCCGGCCGACAGGATACAAATACGCAGTATTTT
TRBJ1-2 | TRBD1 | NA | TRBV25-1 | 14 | CASSVPGGTGGYTF | TGTGCCAGCAGTGTCCCAGGCGGGACAGGGGGGTACACCTTC
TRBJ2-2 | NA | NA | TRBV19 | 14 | CASSREQYTGELFF | TGTGCCAGTAGTAGAGAGCAGTACACCGGGGAGCTGTTTTTT
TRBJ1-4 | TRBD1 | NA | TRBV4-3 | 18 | CASSQETGTGARGEKLFF | TGCGCCAGCAGCCAAGAAACCGGGACAGGAGCGCGGGGTGAAAAACTGTTTTTT
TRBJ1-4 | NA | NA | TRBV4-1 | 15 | CASSQAGVVAEKLFF | TGCGCCAGCAGCCAAGCAGGGGTTGTAGCTGAAAAACTGTTTTTT
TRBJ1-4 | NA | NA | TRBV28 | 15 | CASSSSRGTNEKLFF | TGTGCCAGCAGTTCTTCCCGGGGGACTAATGAAAAACTGTTTTTT
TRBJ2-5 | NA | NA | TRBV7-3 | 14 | CASSPSARAETQYF | TGTGCCAGCAGCCCCTCGGCCCGAGCGGAGACCCAGTACTTC
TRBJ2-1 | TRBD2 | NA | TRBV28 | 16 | CASSHLVAGVYNEQFF | TGTGCCAGCAGTCACCTTGTAGCGGGAGTCTACAATGAGCAGTTCTTC
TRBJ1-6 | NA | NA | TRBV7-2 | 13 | CASSPDPVSPLHF | TGTGCCAGCAGCCCCGATCCGGTTTCACCCCTCCACTTT
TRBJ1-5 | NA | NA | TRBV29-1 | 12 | CSVAGSNQPQHF | TGCAGCGTTGCGGGAAGCAATCAGCCCCAGCATTTT
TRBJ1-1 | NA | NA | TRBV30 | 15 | CAWSPLARADTEAFF | TGTGCCTGGAGTCCTCTAGCCAGGGCAGACACTGAAGCTTTCTTT
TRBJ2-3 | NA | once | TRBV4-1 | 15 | CASSQEGTNADTQYF | TGCGCCAGCAGCCAGGAGGGAACCAACGCGGATACGCAGTATTTT
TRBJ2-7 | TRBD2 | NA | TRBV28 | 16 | CASSLLSGGLLYEQYF | TGTGCCAGCAGTTTACTATCCGGGGGACTACTCTACGAGCAGTACTTC
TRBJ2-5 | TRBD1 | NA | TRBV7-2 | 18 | CASSLGWTGRLVQETQYF | TGTGCCAGCAGCTTAGGGTGGACAGGGCGATTAGTCCAAGAGACCCAGTACTTC
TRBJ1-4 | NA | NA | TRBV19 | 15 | CASSLSGVANEKLFF | TGTGCCAGTAGCCTTTCAGGGGTGGCTAATGAAAAACTGTTTTTT
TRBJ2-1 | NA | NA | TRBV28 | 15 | CASRNPTLWSAEQFF | TGTGCCAGCAGAAACCCCACCCTGTGGTCGGCTGAGCAGTTCTTC
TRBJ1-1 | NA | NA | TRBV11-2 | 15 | CASSPRTVRNTEAFF | TGTGCCAGCAGCCCTCGGACAGTTAGAAACACTGAAGCTTTCTTT
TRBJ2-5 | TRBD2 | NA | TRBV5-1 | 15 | CASSSPGGGQETQYF | TGCGCCAGCAGCTCCCCGGGAGGGGGCCAAGAGACCCAGTACTTC
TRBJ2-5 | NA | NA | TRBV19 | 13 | CASSTTPKETQYF | TGTGCCAGTAGTACTACCCCAAAGGAGACCCAGTACTTC
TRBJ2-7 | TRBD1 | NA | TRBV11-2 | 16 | CASSPRLRDRPYEQYF | TGTGCCAGCAGCCCCCGACTCCGGGACAGGCCCTACGAGCAGTACTTC
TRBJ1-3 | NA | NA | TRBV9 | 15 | CASSVAPGAGNTIYF | TGTGCCAGCAGCGTAGCGCCAGGGGCTGGAAACACCATATATTTT
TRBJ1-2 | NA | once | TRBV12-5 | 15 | CASGGGQLLNYGYTF | TGTGCTAGTGGAGGCGGACAGCTGCTAAACTATGGCTACACCTTC
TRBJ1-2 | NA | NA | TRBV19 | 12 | CATSGQGYGYTF | TGTGCCACCTCGGGGCAGGGCTATGGCTACACCTTC
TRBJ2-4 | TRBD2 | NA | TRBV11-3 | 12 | CASSRLAGIQYF | TGTGCCAGCAGCAGACTAGCGGGAATACAGTACTTC
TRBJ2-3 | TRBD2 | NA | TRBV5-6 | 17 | CASSHIRLAASTDTQYF | TGTGCCAGCAGCCACATCCGACTAGCGGCAAGCACAGATACGCAGTATTTT
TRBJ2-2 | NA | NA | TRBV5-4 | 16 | CASSFPSAPNTGELFF | TGTGCCAGCAGCTTCCCTAGCGCACCGAACACCGGGGAGCTGTTTTTT
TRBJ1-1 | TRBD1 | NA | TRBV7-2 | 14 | CASSPRTGRTEAFF | TGTGCCAGCAGCCCTCGGACAGGGAGGACTGAAGCTTTCTTT
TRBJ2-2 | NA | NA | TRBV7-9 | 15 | CASSSGEGYTGELFF | TGTGCCAGCAGCAGTGGAGAAGGGTATACCGGGGAGCTGTTTTTT
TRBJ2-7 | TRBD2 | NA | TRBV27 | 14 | CASSLLAVRGEQYF | TGTGCCAGCAGTTTACTAGCGGTTAGGGGCGAGCAGTACTTC
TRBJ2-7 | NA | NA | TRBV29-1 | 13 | CSVVGILTSEQYF | TGCAGCGTTGTGGGCATCCTGACCTCCGAGCAGTACTTC
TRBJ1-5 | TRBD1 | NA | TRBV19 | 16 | CASSVAGTDSNQPQHF | TGTGCCAGTAGTGTCGCCGGGACAGATAGCAATCAGCCCCAGCATTTT
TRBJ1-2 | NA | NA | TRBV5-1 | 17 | CASSLGAGTTSGYGYTF | TGCGCCAGCAGCTTGGGGGCAGGTACAACTAGTGGCTATGGCTACACCTTC
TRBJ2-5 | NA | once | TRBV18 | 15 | CASSLVETSGETQYF | TGTGCCAGCTCACTCGTAGAGACTAGTGGTGAGACCCAGTACTTC
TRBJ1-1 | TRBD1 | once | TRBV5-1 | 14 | CASSFRQGGTEAFF | TGCGCCAGCAGCTTTAGACAGGGGGGGACTGAAGCTTTCTTT
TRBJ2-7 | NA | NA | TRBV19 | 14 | CASKAGTYPGEQYF | TGTGCCAGTAAAGCCGGGACATACCCTGGGGAGCAGTACTTC
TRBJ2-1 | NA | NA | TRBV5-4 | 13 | CASSLGSGSEQFF | TGTGCCAGCAGCTTGGGATCGGGCTCTGAGCAGTTCTTC
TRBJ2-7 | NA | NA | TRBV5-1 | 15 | CASSLVASVPYEQYF | TGCGCCAGCAGCTTGGTGGCTAGCGTACCTTACGAGCAGTACTTC
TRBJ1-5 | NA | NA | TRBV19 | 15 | CASTDGQIRNQPQHF | TGTGCCAGTACCGACGGACAGATTAGGAATCAGCCCCAGCATTTT
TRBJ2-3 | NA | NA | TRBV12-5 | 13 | CASGLVLDDTQYF | TGTGCTAGTGGTTTGGTCCTGGATGATACGCAGTATTTT
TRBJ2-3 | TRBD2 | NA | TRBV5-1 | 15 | CASSLVAGVADTQYF | TGCGCCAGCAGCTTGGTGGCGGGAGTGGCAGATACGCAGTATTTT